The rows below give T cell receptor beta chains drawn from one sample of a study of response to subunit inactivated influenza vaccine. Via MiXCR, TCRdb re-called the RT-PCR reads, giving one row per CDR3 protein. The table records under 550,000 distinct CDR3 sequences, about 7.2% of them present only once. Sequenced here: PBMCs from blood, sampled 23 to 25 months after vaccination. The receptors originated from a man in his fifties or sixties who received an inactivated influenza vaccine. CDR3s include the opening cysteine and the closing phenylalanine or tryptophan. A D gene is named only where the DNA matches it firmly. Expanded clones are given a class, and other clones once, few, many or no size at all.

>-|TRBJ1-1|TRBV29-1|13|few
TGCAGCGGGGTGGGGACGGGGAACACTGAAGCTTTCTTT
CSGVGTGNTEAFF
>-|TRBJ2-5|TRBV12-3/TRBV12-4|15|few
TGTGCCAGCAGTTTAGCCGGAATGATTCTCGGAAACCAGTACTTC
CASSLAGMILGNQYF
>TRBD1|TRBJ2-7|TRBV28|16|-
TGTGCCAGCAGTGAATTTTCCGGGACAGTCTCCTACGAGCAGTACTTC
CASSEFSGTVSYEQYF
>-|TRBJ2-3|TRBV27|13|many
TGTGCCAGCAAGTGGGCGAGCACAGATACGCAGTATTTT
CASKWASTDTQYF
>TRBD2|TRBJ2-7|TRBV20-1|14|many
TGCAGTGCTGGCCGGGGAGGGGTGCTCGACGAGCAGTACTTC
CSAGRGGVLDEQYF
>TRBD2|TRBJ2-1|TRBV15|16|few
TGTGCCACCAGCAGAGAGCGTAGGACTAGCTACAATGAGCAGTTCTTC
CATSRERRTSYNEQFF
>-|TRBJ1-5|TRBV27|15|-
TGTGCCAGGAGATTGGAGGGCTTGGGCAATCACCCCCAGCATTTT
CARRLEGLGNHPQHF
>-|TRBJ2-7|TRBV7-2|14|many
TGTGCCAGCAGCTTATTTCAGGGGTCCTACGAGCAGTACTTC
CASSLFQGSYEQYF
>TRBD1|TRBJ2-5|TRBV7-9|13|few
TGTGCCAGCAGCGGGACAGGGGGAATGGCCCAGTACTTC
CASSGTGGMAQYF
>-|TRBJ1-2|TRBV4-3|15|-
TGCGCCAGCAGCCAAGATTCTGTCAGAGCTTATGGCTACACCTTC
CASSQDSVRAYGYTF
>-|TRBJ2-7|TRBV6-2/TRBV6-3|13|few
TGTGCCAGCAGACGGGACACCTCCTACGAGCAGTACTTC
CASRRDTSYEQYF
>-|TRBJ2-7|TRBV12-3/TRBV12-4|15|few
TGTGCCAGCAGTTTAGCGGGAGAGGCTTTTTACGAGCAGTACTTC
CASSLAGEAFYEQYF
>-|TRBJ1-5|TRBV12-3/TRBV12-4|16|few
TGTGCCAGCAGTTTAGTCGCCTGGGACGGAGAGTTGCCCCAGCATTTT
CASSLVAWDGELPQHF
>TRBD2|TRBJ2-3|TRBV12-3/TRBV12-4|16|-
TGTGCCAGCAGAGCCGGGACTAGCGGCAGCACAGATACGCAGTATTTT
CASRAGTSGSTDTQYF
>-|TRBJ2-2|TRBV7-2|15|-
TGTGCCAGCAGACAAGACGGACGGGGGACCGGGGAGCTGTTTTTT
CASRQDGRGTGELFF
>-|TRBJ2-4|TRBV10-3|17|-
TGTGCCATCAGTGAGTCCCTACCTGGGGGTTCGGTACCCATTCAGTACTTC
CAISESLPGGSVPIQYF
>TRBD2|TRBJ2-2|TRBV6-5|16|few
TGTGCCAGCAGTTACCTCCGGGAGGGGAACACCGGGGAGCTGTTTTTT
CASSYLREGNTGELFF
>-|TRBJ1-6|TRBV11-2|16|-
TGTGCCAGCAGCTCAAGATCACAGGCGGCTAATTCACCCCTCCACTTT
CASSSRSQAANSPLHF
>TRBD2|TRBJ2-1|TRBV29-1|16|few
TGCAGCGTGGCCAGGACTAGCGGGAGTTCCTACAATGAGCAGTTCTTC
CSVARTSGSSYNEQFF
>TRBD1|TRBJ2-2|TRBV7-2|15|few
TGTGCCAGCGGCCCGGGACAGGGGGGGACCGGGGAGCTGTTTTTT
CASGPGQGGTGELFF
>TRBD2|TRBJ2-1|TRBV9|15|few
TGTGCCAGCAGCGTAGAAGCGGGAGTATCTAATGAGCAGTTCTTC
CASSVEAGVSNEQFF
>-|TRBJ2-7|TRBV4-2|15|few
TGTGCCAGCAGCCAAGTAGGGAACCTGGGGCTCGAGCAGTACTTC
CASSQVGNLGLEQYF
>-|TRBJ2-3|TRBV20-1|14|few
TGCAGTGGGCTCAAGGAACCCAGCACAGATACGCAGTATTTT
CSGLKEPSTDTQYF
>-|TRBJ1-1|TRBV5-1|14|-
TGCGCCAGCAGTAGCCCGGCAGCTGACACTGAAGCTTTCTTT
CASSSPAADTEAFF
>-|TRBJ2-6|TRBV7-2|14|-
TGTGCCAGCAGCCGGGGGCAAGGGGCCAACGTCCTGACTTTC
CASSRGQGANVLTF
>-|TRBJ1-1|TRBV3-1|14|-
TGTGCCAGCAGCCAATTCGTGAGGGACACTGAAGCTTTCTTT
CASSQFVRDTEAFF
>-|TRBJ2-1|TRBV20-1|16|-
TGCAGTGCTAGAGGAGTGTCAGGGGTAACTCGCAATGAGCAGTTCTTC
CSARGVSGVTRNEQFF
>-|TRBJ1-5|TRBV12-3/TRBV12-4|14|many
TGTGCCAGCAGTAGCAGGGAGTTCAGACAGCCCCAGCATTTT
CASSSREFRQPQHF
>TRBD1|TRBJ2-7|TRBV6-5|15|many
TGTGCCAGCAGTTACTCTGGGACAGGCACCTACGAGCAGTACTTC
CASSYSGTGTYEQYF
>-|TRBJ2-3|TRBV6-5|14|few
TGTGCCAGCAGTTACGGGACCGACACAGATACGCAGTATTTT
CASSYGTDTDTQYF
>TRBD1|TRBJ2-4|TRBV7-8|17|-
TGTGCCAGCAGCTTAGAGGGACAGAAGCCCGGGGAAAACATTCAGTACTTC
CASSLEGQKPGENIQYF
>-|TRBJ2-5|TRBV5-1|15|few
TGCGCCAGCAGCCGCGGGTCGACGACTTCAGAGACCCAGTACTTC
CASSRGSTTSETQYF
>TRBD2|TRBJ2-1|TRBV12-3/TRBV12-4|15|-
TGTGCCAGCAGTTGGACTAGCGGGGCCCTCAATGAGCAGTTCTTC
CASSWTSGALNEQFF
>-|TRBJ2-6|TRBV20-1|14|few
TGCAGTGTTGCGACATCCTCTGGGGCCAACGTCCTGACTTTC
CSVATSSGANVLTF
>TRBD1|TRBJ1-1|TRBV12-3/TRBV12-4|14|-
TGTGCCAGCAGCGGGGACAGGTTGAACACTGAAGCTTTCTTT
CASSGDRLNTEAFF
>-|TRBJ2-2|TRBV4-3|16|-
TGCGCCAGCAGCCAATCGTTCGTAATGAACACCGGGGAGCTGTTTTTT
CASSQSFVMNTGELFF
>TRBD2|TRBJ2-1|TRBV4-2|17|few
TGTGCCAGCACCCACGCAGCGGGAGGCTCTTCCTACAATGAGCAGTTCTTC
CASTHAAGGSSYNEQFF
>-|TRBJ2-2|TRBV12-3/TRBV12-4|15|many
TGTGCCAGCAGTAAAACAGGGGAGGTCACCGGGGAGCTGTTTTTT
CASSKTGEVTGELFF
>-|TRBJ2-7|TRBV20-1|13|-
TGCAGTGCTGCCGCCGACAGATTGGACGAGCAGTACTTC
CSAAADRLDEQYF
>-|TRBJ2-7|TRBV5-1|13|many
TGCGCCAGCAGCCCGGGACGGGACTACGAGCAGTACTTC
CASSPGRDYEQYF
>TRBD2|TRBJ2-1|TRBV4-1|14|many
TGCGCCAGCAGCGGGACTAGCCTCTACAATGAGCAGTTCTTC
CASSGTSLYNEQFF
>-|TRBJ2-2|TRBV6-1|16|-
TGTGCCAGCAGTGCTATCCGGGAACGGGGCACCGGGGAGCTGTTTTTT
CASSAIRERGTGELFF
>-|TRBJ2-5|TRBV20-1|15|many
TGCAGTGCTAGATTTGGCAGGGGCGCCCGGGAGACCCAGTACTTC
CSARFGRGARETQYF
>-|TRBJ1-3|TRBV28|14|-
TGTGCCAGCAAGCCCGGGACTTCTGGAAACACCATATATTTT
CASKPGTSGNTIYF
>TRBD2|TRBJ2-2|TRBV10-3|15|many
TGTGCCATCAGTGCAACGGGACTAGCCGCCGGGGAGCTGTTTTTT
CAISATGLAAGELFF
>TRBD1|TRBJ2-1|TRBV4-1|14|-
TGCGCCAGCAGCCAATGGGACAGGACAAATGAGCAGTTCTTC
CASSQWDRTNEQFF
>-|TRBJ1-1|TRBV7-2|12|-
TGTGCCAGCAGCTTAGATTTGGGTGAAGCTTTCTTT
CASSLDLGEAFF
>-|TRBJ2-7|TRBV25-1|13|-
TGTGCCAGCAGTGCCCTATTGGTTTACGAGCAGTACTTC
CASSALLVYEQYF
>-|TRBJ2-1|TRBV20-1|13|few
TGCAGTGCCTGGGGACTGGTGGGTAATGAGCAGTTCTTC
CSAWGLVGNEQFF
>TRBD1|TRBJ2-6|TRBV13|17|-
TGTGCCAGCAGTCCCGGGACAGGCGGCTCTGGGGCCAACGTCCTGACTTTC
CASSPGTGGSGANVLTF
>TRBD2|TRBJ2-3|TRBV7-2|15|few
TGTGCCAGCCTAGCGGGAGGGCTAGTCACAGATACGCAGTATTTT
CASLAGGLVTDTQYF
>TRBD1|TRBJ1-1|TRBV5-1|15|-
TGCGCCAGCAGGGACAGGGCGGGGGTAGACACTGAAGCTTTCTTT
CASRDRAGVDTEAFF
>-|TRBJ1-1|TRBV28|14|few
TGTGCCAGCAGTCCCCCGGAGCTGAACACTGAAGCTTTCTTT
CASSPPELNTEAFF
>-|TRBJ2-1|TRBV10-3|12|many
TGTGCCATCAGTGATTTACCCAATGAGCAGTTCTTC
CAISDLPNEQFF
>TRBD1|TRBJ1-6|TRBV12-3/TRBV12-4|14|-
TGTGCCAGCAGTGACAGGGTTAGGAGTTCACCCCTCCACTTT
CASSDRVRSSPLHF
>-|TRBJ2-3|TRBV9|16|few
TGTGCCAGCAGCCGGGTAAAGAGTCGGAGCACAGATACGCAGTATTTT
CASSRVKSRSTDTQYF
>TRBD1|TRBJ1-5|TRBV6-2/TRBV6-3|16|few
TGTGCCAGCAGTCAAAGCCCGGGACAGGGTCGTCAGCCCCAGCATTTT
CASSQSPGQGRQPQHF
>-|TRBJ1-1|TRBV19|15|-
TGTGCCAGTAGTGCCTCAGGACTGCCGAACACTGAAGCTTTCTTT
CASSASGLPNTEAFF
>-|TRBJ1-1|TRBV7-9|12|few
TGTGCCAGCAGCCGAGGGGAGACTGAAGCTTTCTTT
CASSRGETEAFF
>-|TRBJ2-3|TRBV9|15|few
TGTGCCAGCAGCCAACACTGGGGGTACACAGATACGCAGTATTTT
CASSQHWGYTDTQYF